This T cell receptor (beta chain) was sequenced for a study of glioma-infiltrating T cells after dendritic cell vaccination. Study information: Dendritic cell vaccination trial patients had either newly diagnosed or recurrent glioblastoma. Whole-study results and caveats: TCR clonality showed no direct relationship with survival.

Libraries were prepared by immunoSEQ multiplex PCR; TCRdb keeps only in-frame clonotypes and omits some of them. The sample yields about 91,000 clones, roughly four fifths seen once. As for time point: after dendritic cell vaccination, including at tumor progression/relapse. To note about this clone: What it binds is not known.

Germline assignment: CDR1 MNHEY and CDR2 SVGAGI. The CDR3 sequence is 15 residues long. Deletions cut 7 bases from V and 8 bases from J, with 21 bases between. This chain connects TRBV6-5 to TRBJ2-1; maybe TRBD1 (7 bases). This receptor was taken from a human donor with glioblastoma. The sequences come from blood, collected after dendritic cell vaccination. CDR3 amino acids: CASTSRQGGMYEQFF. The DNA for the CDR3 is TGTGCCAGCACTAGCCGTCAGGGGGGAATGTATGAGCAGTTCTTC.